This T cell receptor (beta chain) derives from a study of blood T cell repertoires in COVID-19. Study as a whole: Both acute and convalescent COVID-19 samples were obtained from the United States, Italy and Spain.

The CDR3 consists of 14 residues. V was cut by 3 bases and J by 5 bases, with 10 bases left in between. From germline, CDR1 is KGHSH and CDR2 LQKENI. This clone was found once. The protocol was immunoSEQ multiplex PCR, while the TCRdb copy is restricted to in-frame clones and leaves out a portion. The sample consists of under 300,000 clones, over 70% of them appearing once. This clonotype originated in a woman aged 80 or over with acute or convalescent COVID-19. This chain joins TRBV18 and TRBJ2-2, with D possibly TRBD1 on 6 matching bases. Sequenced sample: peripheral blood. CDR3 amino acids: CASSPLQGTGELFF. CDR3 nucleotides: TGTGCCAGCTCACCCCTACAGGGTACCGGGGAGCTGTTTTTT.